This TCR beta chain was documented in a study of response to subunit inactivated influenza vaccine. TCRdb called the RT-PCR reads again in MiXCR, with one record for every CDR3 protein. The sample carries more than 700,000 distinct CDR3 sequences, around 20% recorded once. The length of the CDR3 is 15 residues. J lost 1 base, V lost 0 bases, and 4 bases had no gene match. Germline V gene sequence: CDR1 DFQATT, CDR2 SNEGSKA (reference sequence). This chain uses TRBV20-1 with TRBJ2-3, with 7 bases identical to TRBD1. The sample was PBMCs from blood, taken 5 days after vaccination. This receptor was identified in a man in his fifties or sixties who received an inactivated influenza vaccine. The CDR3 DNA follows: TGCAGTGCTAGAGACCCCGGGACAGGCACAGATACGCAGTATTTT. As protein: CSARDPGTGTDTQYF.